This T cell receptor beta chain is drawn from a study of monozygotic twins with cystic fibrosis. Only in-frame clones appear in the TCRdb table, and some are missing; sequencing was by immunoSEQ multiplex PCR. The sample carries around 33,000 clones, under 90% recorded once. Germline CDR1 and CDR2: MGHRA and YSYEKL. Trimming took off 3 bases at V and 2 bases at J, with 10 bases between the two ends. The length of the CDR3 is 14 residues. The genes are TRBV4-1 and TRBJ1-2; D unresolved. The source of this sequence is a girl aged 2-9 years with cystic fibrosis. Sequencing was carried out using blood. In DNA, the CDR3 is TGCGCCAGCAGCCACGCAGTTAGCAACTATGGCTACACCTTC. Its protein is CASSHAVSNYGYTF.